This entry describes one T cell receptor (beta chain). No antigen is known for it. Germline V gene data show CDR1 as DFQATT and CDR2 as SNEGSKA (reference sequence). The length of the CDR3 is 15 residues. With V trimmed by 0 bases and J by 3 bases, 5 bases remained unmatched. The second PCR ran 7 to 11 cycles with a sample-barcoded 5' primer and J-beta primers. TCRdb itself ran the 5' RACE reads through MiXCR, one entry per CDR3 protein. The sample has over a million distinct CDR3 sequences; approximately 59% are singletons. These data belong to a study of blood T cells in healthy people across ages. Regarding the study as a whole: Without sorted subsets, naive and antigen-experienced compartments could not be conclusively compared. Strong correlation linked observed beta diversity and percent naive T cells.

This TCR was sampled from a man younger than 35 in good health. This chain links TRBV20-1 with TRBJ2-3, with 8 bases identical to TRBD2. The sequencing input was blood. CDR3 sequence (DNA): TGCAGTGCTAGAGATACGGGAGGGGTAACAGATACGCAGTATTTT. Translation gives CSARDTGGVTDTQYF.